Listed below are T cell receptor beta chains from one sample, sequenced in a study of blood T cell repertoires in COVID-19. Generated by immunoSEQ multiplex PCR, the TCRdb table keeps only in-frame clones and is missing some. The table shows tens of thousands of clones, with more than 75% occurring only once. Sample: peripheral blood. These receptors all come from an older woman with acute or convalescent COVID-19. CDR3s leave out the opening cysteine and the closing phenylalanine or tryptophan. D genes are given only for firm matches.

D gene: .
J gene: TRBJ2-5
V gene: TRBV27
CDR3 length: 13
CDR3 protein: ASSPGLRSQETQY

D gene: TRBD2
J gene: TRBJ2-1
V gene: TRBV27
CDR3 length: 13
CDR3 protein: ASSFLTSPNNEQF

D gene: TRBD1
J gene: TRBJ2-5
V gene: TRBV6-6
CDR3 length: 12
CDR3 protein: ASNPGQGAKTQY

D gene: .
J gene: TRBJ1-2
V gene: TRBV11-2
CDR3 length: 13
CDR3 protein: ASSLHARGEVGYT

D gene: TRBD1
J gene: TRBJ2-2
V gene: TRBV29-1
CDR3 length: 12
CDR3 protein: SGMTGINTGELF

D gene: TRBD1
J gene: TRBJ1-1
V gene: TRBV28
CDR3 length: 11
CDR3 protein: ASSAGGDTEAF

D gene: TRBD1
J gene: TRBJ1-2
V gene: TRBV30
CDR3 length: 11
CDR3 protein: AWSGTGPYGYT

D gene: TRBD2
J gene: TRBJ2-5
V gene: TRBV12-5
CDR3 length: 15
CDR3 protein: ASGLSSGTPYQETQY

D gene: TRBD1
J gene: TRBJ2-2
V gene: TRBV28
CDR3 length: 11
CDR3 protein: AGRQGDTGELF

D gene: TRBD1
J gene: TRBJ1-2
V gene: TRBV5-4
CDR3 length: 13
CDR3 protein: ASSLAGRGNYGYT

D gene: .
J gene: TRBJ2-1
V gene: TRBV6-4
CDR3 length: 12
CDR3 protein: ASRRDDTYNEQF

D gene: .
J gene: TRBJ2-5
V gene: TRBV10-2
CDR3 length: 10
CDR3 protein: ASSTGWETQY

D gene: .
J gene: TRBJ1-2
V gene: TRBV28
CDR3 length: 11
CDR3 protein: ASRSNGYYGYT

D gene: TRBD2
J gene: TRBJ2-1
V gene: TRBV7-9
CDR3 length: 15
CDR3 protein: ASSLDSGRKYHHEQF

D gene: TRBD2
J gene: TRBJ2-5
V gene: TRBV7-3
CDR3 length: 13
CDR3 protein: ASSLGLAVQETQY

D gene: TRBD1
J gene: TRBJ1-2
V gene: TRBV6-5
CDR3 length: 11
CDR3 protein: ASKGQANYGYT

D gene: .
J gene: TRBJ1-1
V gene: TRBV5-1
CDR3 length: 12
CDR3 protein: ASSLAGGNTEAF

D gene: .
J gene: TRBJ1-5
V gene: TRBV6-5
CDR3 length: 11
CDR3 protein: ASRSGGNQPQH

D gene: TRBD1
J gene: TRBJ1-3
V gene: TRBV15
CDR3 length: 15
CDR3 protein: ATSRDPVLGTENTIY

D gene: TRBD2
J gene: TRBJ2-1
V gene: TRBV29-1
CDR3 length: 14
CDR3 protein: SVEGPSGRAIDEQF

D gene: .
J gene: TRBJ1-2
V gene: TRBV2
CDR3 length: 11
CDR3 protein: ASSRAGNYGYT

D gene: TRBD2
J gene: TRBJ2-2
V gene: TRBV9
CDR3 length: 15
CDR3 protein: ASSVPLGGGDTGELF

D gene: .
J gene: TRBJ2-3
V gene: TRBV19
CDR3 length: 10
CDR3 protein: ASSPGWDTQY

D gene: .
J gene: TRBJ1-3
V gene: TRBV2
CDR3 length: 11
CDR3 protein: ASSEGARTDVG

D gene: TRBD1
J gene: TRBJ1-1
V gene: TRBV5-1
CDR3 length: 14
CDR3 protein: ASSLEPPGQGGEAF

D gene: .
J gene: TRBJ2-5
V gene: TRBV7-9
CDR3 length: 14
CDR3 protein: ASSQEGVPSVVTQY

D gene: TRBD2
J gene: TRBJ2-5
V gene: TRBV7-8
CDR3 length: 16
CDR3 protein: ASSLALLAGGRQETQY

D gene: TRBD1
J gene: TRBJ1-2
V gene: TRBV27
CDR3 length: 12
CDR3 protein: ASSLDRDNYGYT

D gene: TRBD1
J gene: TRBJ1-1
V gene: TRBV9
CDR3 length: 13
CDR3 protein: ASSPRDRGNTEAF

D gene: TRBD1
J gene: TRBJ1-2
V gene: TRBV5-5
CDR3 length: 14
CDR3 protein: ASSFSPRTGDYGYT

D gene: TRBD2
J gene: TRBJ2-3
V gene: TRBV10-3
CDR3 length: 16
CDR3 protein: AIRGDIGLAGVTDTQY

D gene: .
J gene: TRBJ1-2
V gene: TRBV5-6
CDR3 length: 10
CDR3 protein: ASSPGIYGYT

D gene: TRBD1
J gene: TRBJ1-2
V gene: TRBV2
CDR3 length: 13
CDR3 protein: ASSELGQGAQGYT

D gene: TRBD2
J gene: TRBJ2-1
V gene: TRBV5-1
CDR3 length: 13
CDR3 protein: ASSLGLVRANEQF

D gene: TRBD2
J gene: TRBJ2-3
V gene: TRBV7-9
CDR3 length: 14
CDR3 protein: ASSTPLGGGTDTQY

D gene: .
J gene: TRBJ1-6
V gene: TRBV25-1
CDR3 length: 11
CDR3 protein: ASSEGLNSPLH

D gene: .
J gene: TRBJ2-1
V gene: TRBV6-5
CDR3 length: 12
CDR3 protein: ASSLRAAYNEQF

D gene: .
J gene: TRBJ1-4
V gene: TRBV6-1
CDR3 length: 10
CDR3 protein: ASSPLNEKLF

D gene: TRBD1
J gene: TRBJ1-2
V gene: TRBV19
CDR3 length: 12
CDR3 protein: ASSIDQGAYGYT

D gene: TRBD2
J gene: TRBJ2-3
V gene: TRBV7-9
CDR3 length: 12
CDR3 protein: ASSPSGGGDTQY

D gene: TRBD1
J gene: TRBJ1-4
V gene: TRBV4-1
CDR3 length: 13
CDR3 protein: ASSQLEQGAGKLF

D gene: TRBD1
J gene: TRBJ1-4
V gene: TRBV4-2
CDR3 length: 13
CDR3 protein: ASSQRQGDNEKLF

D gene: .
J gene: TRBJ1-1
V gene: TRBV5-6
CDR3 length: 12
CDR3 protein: ASSLLIRGTEAF

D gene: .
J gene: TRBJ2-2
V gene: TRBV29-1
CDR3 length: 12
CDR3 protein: SVDTRSNTGELF

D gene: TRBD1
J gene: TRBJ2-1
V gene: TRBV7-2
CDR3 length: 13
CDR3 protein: ASSLGTGFTEEQF

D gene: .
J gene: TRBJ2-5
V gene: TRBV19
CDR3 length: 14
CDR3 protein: ASSIGGSTSVETQY

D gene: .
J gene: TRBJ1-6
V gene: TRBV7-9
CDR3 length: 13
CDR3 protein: ASSFIGAGNSPLH

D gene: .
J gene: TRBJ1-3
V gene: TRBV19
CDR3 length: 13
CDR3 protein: ASSDVRGGGNTIY

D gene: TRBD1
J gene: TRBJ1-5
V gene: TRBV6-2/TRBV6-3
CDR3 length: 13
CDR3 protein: ASSYSGQGLQPQH

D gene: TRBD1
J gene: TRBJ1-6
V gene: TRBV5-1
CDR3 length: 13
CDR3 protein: ASSLLGQGSSPLH

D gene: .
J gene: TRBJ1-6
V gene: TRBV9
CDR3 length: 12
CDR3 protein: ASSVGARNSPLH

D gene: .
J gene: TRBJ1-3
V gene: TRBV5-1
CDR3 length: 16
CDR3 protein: ASSFLPGGARSGNTIY

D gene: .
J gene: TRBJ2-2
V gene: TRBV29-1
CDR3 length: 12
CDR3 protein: SVRMGTPTGELF